This T cell receptor (beta chain) was captured by sequencing in a study of human T cells and chemical hapten exposure. Stated time point: patch test 2, 6 weeks after DPC sensitization. Noted treatment: therapeutic diphenylcyclopropenone sensitization with weekly scalp DPC. A single record per CDR3 protein comes from TCRdb applying MiXCR to the RACE reads. The sample lists about 380,000 distinct CDR3 sequences, about 6% occurring once. In germline, CDR1 is MDHEN, CDR2 SYDVKM. The V end was cut by 7 bases, the J end by 2 bases, with 14 bases between. The CDR3 contains 14 residues. This clonotype was seen repeatedly, ten times or more.

The clonotype comes from a woman between 18 and 29 years old with alopecia areata. Some clones in this sample may be carry-over from other donors' samples. The V gene is TRBV28, the J gene TRBJ1-2; TRBD1 is a possible D gene (6 bases). The source was whole blood, collected in connection with sensitization to the hapten diphenylcyclopropenone (DPC). This chain's CDR3 is CASNSAGANYGYTF. The CDR3 bases are TGTGCCAGCAACTCGGCAGGGGCCAACTATGGCTACACCTTC.